The 8 T cell receptor beta chains in this list originate from one sample, sequenced in a study of blood T cell repertoires in COVID-19. Using immunoSEQ multiplex PCR, the repertoire was profiled, and TCRdb retains in-frame clones only, with some absent. The sample carries just over 650,000 clones, 80% to 90% recorded once. Sequences were obtained from peripheral blood. The origin of the receptors is a woman under 30 with acute or convalescent COVID-19.

CDR3 region: CALWDRNYGYTF. The CDR3 DNA follows: TGTGCCCTCTGGGACAGAAACTATGGCTACACCTTC. This chain uses TRBV25-1 with TRBJ1-2; 7 bases are shared with TRBD1. Germline CDR1 and CDR2: MGHDK and SYGVNS. With V trimmed by 11 bases and J by 2 bases, 5 bases remained unmatched. The CDR3 spans 12 residues.

This clone was observed a single time. The rearrangement links TRBV12-5 to TRBJ1-5; D is unclear. The CDR3 runs 12 residues. The germline CDR1 and CDR2 sequences are LGHNT and FRNRAP. Trimming removed 6 bases at V and 7 bases at J, with 10 bases between. This CDR3 is CASGLRGQPQHF. In DNA form, the CDR3 reads TGTGCTAGTGGCCTCAGAGGCCAGCCCCAGCATTTT.

The chain combines TRBV29-1 with TRBJ1-1; D not certain. Trimming stripped 7 bases from V and 0 bases from J, with 9 bases between. The CDR3 totals 12 residues. Germline V gene lookup returns CDR1 SQVTM and CDR2 ANQGSEA. The chain's CDR3 is CSARLMNTEAFF. The CDR3 region has the DNA TGCAGCGCAAGACTAATGAACACTGAAGCTTTCTTT. The full variable domain, with the rest looked up from reference TRBV29-1 and TRBJ1-1, is SAVISQKPSRDICQRGTSLTIQCQVDSQVTMMFWYRQQPGQSLTLIATANQGSEATYESGFVIDKFPISRPNLTFSTLTVSNMSPEDSSIYLCSARLMNTEAFFGQGTRLTVV.

The rearrangement joins TRBV13 to TRBJ2-7; D might be TRBD2 (6 bases). V gave up 4 bases and J gave up 4 bases, with 11 bases separating them. From germline, CDR1 is PRHDT and CDR2 FYEKMQ (reference sequence). The CDR3 is made up of 13 amino acids. The CDR3 DNA sequence: TGTGCCAGCAGCTCGGGACTTGAATACGAGCAGTACTTC. Amino acids: CASSSGLEYEQYF.

Written as DNA, the CDR3 is TGCGCCAGCAGCCCAAGGACAGGCCCCAGCGAGCAGTACTTC. Translating it yields CASSPRTGPSEQYF. The rearrangement joins TRBV5-1 to TRBJ2-7, with TRBD1 identical over 7 bases. Germline V gives CDR1 SGHRS, CDR2 YFSETQ. The junction had 10 bases not matched to a gene; V was cut back by 4 bases and J by 6 bases. The CDR3 has 14 amino acids.

The chain joins TRBV12-5 to TRBJ2-3, with unresolved D. V was trimmed by 0 bases and J by 0 bases, leaving 7 bases between them. The CDR3 has 15 amino acids. Germline V gene lookup returns CDR1 LGHNT and CDR2 FRNRAP. The CDR3: CASGLVTTSTDTQYF. CDR3 coding DNA: TGTGCTAGTGGTTTGGTTACTACTAGCACAGATACGCAGTATTTT.

CDR3 in amino acids: CAGQGSFF. The CDR3 DNA reads TGCGCCGGACAGGGGTCTTTCTTT. The chain recombines TRBV5-1 with TRBJ1-1; TRBD1 aligns across 9 bases. Germline lookup yields CDR1 SGHRS and CDR2 YFSETQ. The V segment lost 10 bases and the J segment 12 bases; nucleotides outside the gene matches: 1. CDR3 length equals 8 residues.

V usage is TRBV5-6 and J usage is TRBJ1-2; 9 nucleotides line up with TRBD1. This CDR3 has 15 amino acids. Unmatched junction bases numbered 12, after V lost 4 bases and J lost 8 bases. Germline V gene lookup returns CDR1 SGHDT and CDR2 YYEEEE. The CDR3 region is CASSPAETGGRGYTF. CDR3 DNA: TGTGCCAGCAGCCCCGCTGAGACAGGGGGTCGGGGCTACACCTTC.